A selection of T cell receptor beta chains follows, all from one sample in a study of OX40 agonist ivuxolimab in advanced cancers. Libraries were prepared by immunoSEQ multiplex PCR; TCRdb keeps only in-frame clonotypes and omits some of them. Of 71,000 or so clones listed, approximately 80% are singletons. The sample consisted of CD4+ or CD8+ T cells sorted from blood, taken in a trial of the OX40 agonist ivuxolimab. The receptors stem from an adult with an advanced solid tumor such as melanoma, head and neck, liver or kidney cancer. Each CDR3 is given with its conserved first and last residue. The D gene is left open where the match is weak. Expanded clones are given a class, and other clones once, few, many or no size at all.

CDR3nt: TGCGCCAGCAGCTTGTCAACCGGGACAGGGTCTTACGGGGAGCTGTTTTTT
CDR3aa: CASSLSTGTGSYGELFF
abundance: medium-sized
j_gene: TRBJ2-2
v_gene: TRBV5-1
d_gene: TRBD1

CDR3nt: TGCGCCAGCAGCTTTCAGGGAAACGCTGAAGCTTTCTTT
CDR3aa: CASSFQGNAEAFF
abundance: -
j_gene: TRBJ1-1
v_gene: TRBV5-1
d_gene: -

CDR3nt: TGCGCCAGCAGCCAAGACGGGACAGGGGGCTACGAGCAGTACTTC
CDR3aa: CASSQDGTGGYEQYF
abundance: -
j_gene: TRBJ2-7
v_gene: TRBV4-3
d_gene: TRBD1

CDR3nt: TGTGCCAGCAGCGTAGCAGGAGGGGGGCCCCAGCATTTT
CDR3aa: CASSVAGGGPQHF
abundance: -
j_gene: TRBJ1-5
v_gene: TRBV7-9
d_gene: -

CDR3nt: TGTGCCAGCAGTCTACACCGGGGTATGGGTATCTACAATGAGCAGTTCTTC
CDR3aa: CASSLHRGMGIYNEQFF
abundance: -
j_gene: TRBJ2-1
v_gene: TRBV27
d_gene: -

CDR3nt: TGTGCCAGAAGCCAGGGGAAGGCCAAAAACATTCAGTACTTC
CDR3aa: CARSQGKAKNIQYF
abundance: once
j_gene: TRBJ2-4
v_gene: TRBV5-3
d_gene: -

CDR3nt: TGCGCCAGCAGCTTGGACGAGGTTCGTGGCTACACCTTC
CDR3aa: CASSLDEVRGYTF
abundance: -
j_gene: TRBJ1-2
v_gene: TRBV5-1
d_gene: -

CDR3nt: TGTGCCAGCAGCCAACATGTGGGGGTGGGCAATCAGCCCCAGCATTTT
CDR3aa: CASSQHVGVGNQPQHF
abundance: few
j_gene: TRBJ1-5
v_gene: TRBV7-2
d_gene: -

CDR3nt: TGCGCCAGCAGCTTACAGGGATCGGAACTGTTTTTT
CDR3aa: CASSLQGSELFF
abundance: -
j_gene: TRBJ1-4
v_gene: TRBV5-1
d_gene: -

CDR3nt: TGTGCCAGCAGCCAAGAGGGAGGGGACTACCCTCCCGGGGAGCTGTTTTTT
CDR3aa: CASSQEGGDYPPGELFF
abundance: -
j_gene: TRBJ2-2
v_gene: TRBV4-2
d_gene: TRBD2

CDR3nt: TGTGCCAGCAGCTTGAACAGGGTCGATGAAAAACTGTTTTTT
CDR3aa: CASSLNRVDEKLFF
abundance: -
j_gene: TRBJ1-4
v_gene: TRBV7-2
d_gene: -

CDR3nt: TGTGCCAGCAGGGAAGCGGACAGGGGGGAGTATGGCTACACCTTC
CDR3aa: CASREADRGEYGYTF
abundance: -
j_gene: TRBJ1-2
v_gene: TRBV7-2
d_gene: TRBD1

CDR3nt: TGTGCCTGGAGCGCCGGGACTACGCAAGAGACCCAGTACTTC
CDR3aa: CAWSAGTTQETQYF
abundance: once
j_gene: TRBJ2-5
v_gene: TRBV30
d_gene: TRBD2

CDR3nt: TGTGCCTGGAGCAGGGGGCAGAACACTGAAGCTTTCTTT
CDR3aa: CAWSRGQNTEAFF
abundance: -
j_gene: TRBJ1-1
v_gene: TRBV30
d_gene: TRBD1

CDR3nt: TGTGCCAGCAGCGAATCGGACAGGGGGCTCGCAGATACGCAGTATTTT
CDR3aa: CASSESDRGLADTQYF
abundance: -
j_gene: TRBJ2-3
v_gene: TRBV5-4
d_gene: TRBD1

CDR3nt: TGTGCCAGCAGCCCCTTGGAGGGCTGGTACCAAGAGACCCAGTACTTC
CDR3aa: CASSPLEGWYQETQYF
abundance: -
j_gene: TRBJ2-5
v_gene: TRBV11-2
d_gene: -

CDR3nt: TGTGCCAGCAGTATTTACAGGGAATCCGGCGTGATCTTTTATGGCTACACCTTC
CDR3aa: CASSIYRESGVIFYGYTF
abundance: -
j_gene: TRBJ1-2
v_gene: TRBV2
d_gene: -

CDR3nt: TGTGCCAGCAGCTTAACCGGGCCCAATCAGCCCCAGCATTTT
CDR3aa: CASSLTGPNQPQHF
abundance: -
j_gene: TRBJ1-5
v_gene: TRBV7-2
d_gene: -

CDR3nt: TGTGCCAGCAGCCCAGGGGGCGGTGACTATGGCTACACCTTC
CDR3aa: CASSPGGGDYGYTF
abundance: -
j_gene: TRBJ1-2
v_gene: TRBV7-2
d_gene: TRBD1

CDR3nt: TGTGCCAGCAGTTACTCGAATGAAAAACTGTTTTTT
CDR3aa: CASSYSNEKLFF
abundance: -
j_gene: TRBJ1-4
v_gene: TRBV6-5
d_gene: -

CDR3nt: TGTGCCAGCAGTTTTAGGGTGGGGTCTGGGGCCAACGTCCTGACTTTC
CDR3aa: CASSFRVGSGANVLTF
abundance: -
j_gene: TRBJ2-6
v_gene: TRBV7-3
d_gene: -

CDR3nt: TGTGCCAGCGGGATCGGGGGGCGCTTGAACACTGAAGCTTTCTTT
CDR3aa: CASGIGGRLNTEAFF
abundance: once
j_gene: TRBJ1-1
v_gene: TRBV5-4
d_gene: -

CDR3nt: TGTGCCAGCAGCCGGCTAGCGGGAGGGCCGGGGGAGCAGTACTTC
CDR3aa: CASSRLAGGPGEQYF
abundance: -
j_gene: TRBJ2-7
v_gene: TRBV7-9
d_gene: TRBD2

CDR3nt: TGCAGCGTTGCGGGGGGCGCGGGGGACACTGAAGCTTTCTTT
CDR3aa: CSVAGGAGDTEAFF
abundance: -
j_gene: TRBJ1-1
v_gene: TRBV29-1
d_gene: -

CDR3nt: TGTGCCAGCAGCGCTTACGAGGACAGGAATCAGCCCCAGCATTTT
CDR3aa: CASSAYEDRNQPQHF
abundance: -
j_gene: TRBJ1-5
v_gene: TRBV5-8
d_gene: TRBD1

CDR3nt: TGTGCCAGTAGTATTATCGGGGGTCAAGATACGCAGTATTTT
CDR3aa: CASSIIGGQDTQYF
abundance: -
j_gene: TRBJ2-3
v_gene: TRBV19
d_gene: -

CDR3nt: TGTGCCTGGAGGTTAGCGGGGGGGCCTGGAGATACGCAGTATTTT
CDR3aa: CAWRLAGGPGDTQYF
abundance: -
j_gene: TRBJ2-3
v_gene: TRBV30
d_gene: TRBD2

CDR3nt: TGTGCCAGCAGTTACCTCGACAGGGATGGCTACACCTTC
CDR3aa: CASSYLDRDGYTF
abundance: -
j_gene: TRBJ1-2
v_gene: TRBV6-5
d_gene: TRBD1

CDR3nt: TGTGCCAGCAGTTTCGAGAGGGTCTCCACTGAAGCTTTCTTT
CDR3aa: CASSFERVSTEAFF
abundance: -
j_gene: TRBJ1-1
v_gene: TRBV28
d_gene: -

CDR3nt: TGTGCCAGCAGCTCCACTCCGGGACCGTTCTCCTACAATGAGCAGTTCTTC
CDR3aa: CASSSTPGPFSYNEQFF
abundance: few
j_gene: TRBJ2-1
v_gene: TRBV7-9
d_gene: -

CDR3nt: TGTGCCAGCAGCTTCGGGACTGACGGCTATGGCTACACCTTC
CDR3aa: CASSFGTDGYGYTF
abundance: many
j_gene: TRBJ1-2
v_gene: TRBV7-9
d_gene: -

CDR3nt: TGTGCCAGCAGTGAAGCCCAGACTAATACGCAGTATTTT
CDR3aa: CASSEAQTNTQYF
abundance: once
j_gene: TRBJ2-3
v_gene: TRBV2
d_gene: -

CDR3nt: TGTGCCAGCAGCCCAGGGACAGAGTGGGGGCAGTACTTC
CDR3aa: CASSPGTEWGQYF
abundance: -
j_gene: TRBJ2-7
v_gene: TRBV19
d_gene: TRBD1

CDR3nt: TGTGCCAGCTCAACGGGACAGGGAGCTAACGAGCAGTACTTC
CDR3aa: CASSTGQGANEQYF
abundance: few
j_gene: TRBJ2-7
v_gene: TRBV18
d_gene: TRBD1

CDR3nt: TGCGCCAGCAGCCAAATAATGGCAGTCTCTGGAAACACCATATATTTT
CDR3aa: CASSQIMAVSGNTIYF
abundance: -
j_gene: TRBJ1-3
v_gene: TRBV4-1
d_gene: -

CDR3nt: TGCGCCAGCAGCCTAAGCGGGGGGACCTACAATGAGCAGTTCTTC
CDR3aa: CASSLSGGTYNEQFF
abundance: -
j_gene: TRBJ2-1
v_gene: TRBV5-1
d_gene: TRBD2

CDR3nt: TGTGCCAGCTCACCGGTAGCGGGAGTCAGGAATGAGCAGTTCTTC
CDR3aa: CASSPVAGVRNEQFF
abundance: once
j_gene: TRBJ2-1
v_gene: TRBV18
d_gene: TRBD2

CDR3nt: TGCGCCAGCAGCCAAGCCTCGCTTGGGCTTAGCAATCAGCCCCAGCATTTT
CDR3aa: CASSQASLGLSNQPQHF
abundance: -
j_gene: TRBJ1-5
v_gene: TRBV4-1
d_gene: -

CDR3nt: TGTGCCAGCAGGCTTACGGGGCCCGAAACTAATGAAAAACTGTTTTTT
CDR3aa: CASRLTGPETNEKLFF
abundance: -
j_gene: TRBJ1-4
v_gene: TRBV28
d_gene: -

CDR3nt: TGTGCCAGCAGTTACGGCTATATGAACACCGGGGAGCTGTTTTTT
CDR3aa: CASSYGYMNTGELFF
abundance: -
j_gene: TRBJ2-2
v_gene: TRBV6-6
d_gene: -

CDR3nt: TGTGCCAGCAGTCCCGCTTTAGGACTAGGGAACAATGAGCAGTTCTTC
CDR3aa: CASSPALGLGNNEQFF
abundance: -
j_gene: TRBJ2-1
v_gene: TRBV6-6
d_gene: TRBD2

CDR3nt: TGCGCCAGCAGTCAATCGGTCGATCAGCCCCAGCATTTT
CDR3aa: CASSQSVDQPQHF
abundance: medium-sized
j_gene: TRBJ1-5
v_gene: TRBV23-1
d_gene: -

CDR3nt: TGTGCCATCAGTGAGTCTGATCGCAATCAGCCCCAGCATTTT
CDR3aa: CAISESDRNQPQHF
abundance: few
j_gene: TRBJ1-5
v_gene: TRBV10-3
d_gene: -